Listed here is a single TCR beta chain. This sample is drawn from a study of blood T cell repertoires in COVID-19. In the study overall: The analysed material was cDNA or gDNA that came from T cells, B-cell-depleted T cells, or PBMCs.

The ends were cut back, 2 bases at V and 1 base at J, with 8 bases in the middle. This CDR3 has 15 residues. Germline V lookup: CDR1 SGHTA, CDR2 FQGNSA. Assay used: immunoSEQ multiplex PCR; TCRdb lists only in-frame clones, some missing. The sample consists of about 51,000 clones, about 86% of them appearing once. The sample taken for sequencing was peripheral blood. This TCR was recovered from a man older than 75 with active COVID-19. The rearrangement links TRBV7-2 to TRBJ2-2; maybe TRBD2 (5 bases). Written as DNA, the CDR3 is TGTGCCAGCAGCTTAAGAAGCGGGAACACCGGGGAGCTGTTTTTT. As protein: CASSLRSGNTGELFF.